This T cell receptor beta chain was sequenced during a study of T cell responses to AZD1222 COVID-19 vaccine. Germline CDR1 GTSNPN, CDR2 SVGIG (reference sequence). The CDR3 length is 13 residues. V was shortened by 0 bases and J by 1 base, with 6 bases between the two germline ends. Sequencing used immunoSEQ multiplex PCR; TCRdb keeps in-frame clones, though not all of them. The table includes some 130,000 clones, roughly 90% detected once. Comment on this clone: Its specificity is unknown.

The study, taken as a whole, reports: Clonal diversity was possibly underestimated; the donors were predominantly white British and more often female. Repertoire sampling was restricted to post-peak T cell response timepoints. Spike-specific TCRs gained breadth and depth after people received two AZD1222 doses.

The sequence derives from an adult who received the AZD1222 COVID-19 vaccine. Sequencing was performed on peripheral blood, taken 28 days after the second AZD1222 dose. The chain has TRBV30 and TRBJ1-1; no definite D call. DNA of the CDR3: TGTGCCTGGAGTGTTTCCAAGAACACTGAAGCTTTCTTT. Translation gives CAWSVSKNTEAFF.